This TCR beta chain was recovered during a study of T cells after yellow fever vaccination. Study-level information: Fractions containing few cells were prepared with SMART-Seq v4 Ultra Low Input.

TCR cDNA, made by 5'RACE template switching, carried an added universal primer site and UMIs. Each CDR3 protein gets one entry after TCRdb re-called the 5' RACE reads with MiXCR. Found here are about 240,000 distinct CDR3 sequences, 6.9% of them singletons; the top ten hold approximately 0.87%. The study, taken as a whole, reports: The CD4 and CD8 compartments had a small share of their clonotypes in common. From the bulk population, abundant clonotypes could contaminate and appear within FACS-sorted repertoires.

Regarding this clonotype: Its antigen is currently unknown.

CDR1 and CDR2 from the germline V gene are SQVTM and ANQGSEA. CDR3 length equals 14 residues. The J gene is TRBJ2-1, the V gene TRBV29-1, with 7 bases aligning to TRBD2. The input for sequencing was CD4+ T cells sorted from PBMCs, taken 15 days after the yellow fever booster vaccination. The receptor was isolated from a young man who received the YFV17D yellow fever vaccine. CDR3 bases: TGCAGTTGGGGGAGGGGAAGCTCCTACAATGAGCAGTTCTTC. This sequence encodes CSWGRGSSYNEQFF.